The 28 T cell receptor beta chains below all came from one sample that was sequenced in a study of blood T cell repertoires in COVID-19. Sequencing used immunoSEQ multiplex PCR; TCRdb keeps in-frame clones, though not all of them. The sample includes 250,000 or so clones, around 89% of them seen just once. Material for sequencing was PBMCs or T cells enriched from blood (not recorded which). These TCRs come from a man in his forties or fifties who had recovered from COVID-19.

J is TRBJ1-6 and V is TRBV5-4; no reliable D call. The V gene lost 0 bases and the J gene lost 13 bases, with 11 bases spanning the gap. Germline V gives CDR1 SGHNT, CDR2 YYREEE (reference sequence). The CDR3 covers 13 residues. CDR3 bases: TGTGCCAGCAGCTTGGAGTTAAGAGTGCCCCTCCACTTT. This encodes CASSLELRVPLHF.

This CDR3 is CASSTLPQGANEQFF. CDR3 nucleotides: TGTGCCAGTAGTACGCTCCCCCAGGGGGCCAATGAGCAGTTCTTC. The J gene is TRBJ2-1, the V gene TRBV19; 8 bases map to TRBD1. Germline loops: CDR1 LNHDA, CDR2 SQIVND (reference sequence). There are 15 residues in the CDR3. V shed 4 bases and J 6 bases; nucleotides not matched to a gene: 8.

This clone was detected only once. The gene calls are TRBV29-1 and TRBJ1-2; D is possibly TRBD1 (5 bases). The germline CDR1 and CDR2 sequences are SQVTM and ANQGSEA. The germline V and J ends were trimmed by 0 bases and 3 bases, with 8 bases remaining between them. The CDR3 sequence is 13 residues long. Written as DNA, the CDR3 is TGCAGCGTTGAAGATGAAGGGGACTATGGCTACACCTTC. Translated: CSVEDEGDYGYTF.

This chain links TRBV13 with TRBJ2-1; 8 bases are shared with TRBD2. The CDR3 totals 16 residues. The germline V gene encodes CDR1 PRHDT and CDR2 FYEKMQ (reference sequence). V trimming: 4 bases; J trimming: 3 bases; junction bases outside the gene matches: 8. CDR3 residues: CASSSSGSGGYNEQFF. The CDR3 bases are TGTGCCAGCAGCTCCTCGGGAAGCGGGGGCTACAATGAGCAGTTCTTC.

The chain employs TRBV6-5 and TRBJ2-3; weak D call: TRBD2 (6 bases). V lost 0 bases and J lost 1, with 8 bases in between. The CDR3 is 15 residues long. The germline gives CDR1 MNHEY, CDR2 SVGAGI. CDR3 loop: CASSYSSSGTDTQYF. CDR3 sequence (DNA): TGTGCCAGCAGTTACTCGTCTAGCGGCACAGATACGCAGTATTTT.

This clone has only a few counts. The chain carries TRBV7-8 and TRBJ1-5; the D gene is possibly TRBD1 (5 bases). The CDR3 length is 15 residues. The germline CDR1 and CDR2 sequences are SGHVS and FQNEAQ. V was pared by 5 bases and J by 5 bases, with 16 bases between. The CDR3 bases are TGTGCCAGCAGCCTGCGGGACCTCACACATCAGCCCCAGCATTTT. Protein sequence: CASSLRDLTHQPQHF.

This chain's CDR3 is CASSYASGRDFEQYF. CDR3 coding DNA: TGTGCCAGCAGTTACGCGAGCGGGAGAGACTTCGAGCAGTACTTC. This rearrangement joins TRBV6-2 or TRBV6-3 to TRBJ2-7; 8 bases agree with TRBD2. With 2 bases clipped from V and 6 bases from J, the junction kept 9 bases outside the gene matches. Germline CDR1 is MNHEY and CDR2 is SVGEGT. There are 15 residues in the CDR3.

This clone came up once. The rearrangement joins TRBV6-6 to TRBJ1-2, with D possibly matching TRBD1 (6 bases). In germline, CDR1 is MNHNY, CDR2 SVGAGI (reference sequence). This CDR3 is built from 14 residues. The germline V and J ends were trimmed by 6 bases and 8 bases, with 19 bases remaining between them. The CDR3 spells CASRRDTGIVGYTF. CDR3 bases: TGTGCCAGCAGAAGGGATACAGGGATCGTGGGCTACACCTTC.

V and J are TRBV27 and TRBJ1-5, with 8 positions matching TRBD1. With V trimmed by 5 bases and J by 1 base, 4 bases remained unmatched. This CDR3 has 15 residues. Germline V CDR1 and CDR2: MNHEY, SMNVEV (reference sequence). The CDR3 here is CASSLRGPSNQPQHF. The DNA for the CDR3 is TGTGCCAGCAGTCTCAGGGGGCCGAGCAATCAGCCCCAGCATTTT.

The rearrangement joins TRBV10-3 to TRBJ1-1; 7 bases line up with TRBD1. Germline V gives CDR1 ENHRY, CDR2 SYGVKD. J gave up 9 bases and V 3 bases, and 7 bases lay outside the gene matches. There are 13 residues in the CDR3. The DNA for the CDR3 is TGTGCCATCAGTGACCTTGGGACAGAAAAAGCTTTCTTT. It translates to CAISDLGTEKAFF.

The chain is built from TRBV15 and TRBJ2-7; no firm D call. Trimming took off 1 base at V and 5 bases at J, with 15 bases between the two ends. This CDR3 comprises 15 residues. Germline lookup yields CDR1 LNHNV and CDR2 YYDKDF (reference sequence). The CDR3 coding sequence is TGTGCCACCAGCAGAGTGGCTAGAGCAGACCACGAGCAGTACTTC. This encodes CATSRVARADHEQYF.

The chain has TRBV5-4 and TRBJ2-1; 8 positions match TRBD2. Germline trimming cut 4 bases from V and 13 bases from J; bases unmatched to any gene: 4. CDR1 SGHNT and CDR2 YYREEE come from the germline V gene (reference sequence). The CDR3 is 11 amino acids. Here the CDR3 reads CASSQGTSQFF. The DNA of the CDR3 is TGTGCCAGCAGCCAAGGGACTAGTCAGTTCTTC. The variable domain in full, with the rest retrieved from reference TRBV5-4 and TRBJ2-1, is ETGVTQSPTHLIKTRGQQVTLRCSSQSGHNTVSWYQQALGQGPQFIFQYYREEENGRGNFPPRFSGLQFPNYSSELNVNALELDDSALYLCASSQGTSQFFGPGTRLTVL.

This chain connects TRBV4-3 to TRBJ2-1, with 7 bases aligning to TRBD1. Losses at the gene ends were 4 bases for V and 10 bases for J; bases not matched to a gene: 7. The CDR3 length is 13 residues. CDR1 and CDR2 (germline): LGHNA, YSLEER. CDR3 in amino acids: CASSRGRGGEQFF. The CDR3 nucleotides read TGCGCCAGCAGCCGTGGACGAGGGGGCGAGCAGTTCTTC.

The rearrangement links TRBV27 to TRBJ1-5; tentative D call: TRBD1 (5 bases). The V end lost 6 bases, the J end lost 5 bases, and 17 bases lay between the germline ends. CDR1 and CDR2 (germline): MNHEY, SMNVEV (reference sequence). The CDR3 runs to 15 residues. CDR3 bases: TGTGCCAGCAGACTATACGGGGGAGGGGATCAGCCCCAGCATTTT. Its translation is CASRLYGGGDQPQHF.

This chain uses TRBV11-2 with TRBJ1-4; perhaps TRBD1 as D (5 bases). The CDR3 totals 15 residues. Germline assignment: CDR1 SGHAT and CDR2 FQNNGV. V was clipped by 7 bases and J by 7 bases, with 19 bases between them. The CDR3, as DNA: TGTGCCAGCAACCACCCCGCGGGGGGTGTTGAAAAACTGTTTTTT. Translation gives CASNHPAGGVEKLFF.

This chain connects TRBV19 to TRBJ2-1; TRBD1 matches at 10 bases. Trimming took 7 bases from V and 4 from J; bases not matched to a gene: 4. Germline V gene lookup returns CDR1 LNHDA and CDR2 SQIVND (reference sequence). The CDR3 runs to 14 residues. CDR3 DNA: TGTGCCAGTAAACGACAGGGGGCTTACAATGAGCAGTTCTTC. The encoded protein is CASKRQGAYNEQFF.

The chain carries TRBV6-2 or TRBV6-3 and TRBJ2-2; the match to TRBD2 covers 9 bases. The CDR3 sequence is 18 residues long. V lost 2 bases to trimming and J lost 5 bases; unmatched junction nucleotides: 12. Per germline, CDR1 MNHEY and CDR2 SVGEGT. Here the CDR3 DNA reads TGTGCCAGCAGTTACCCCCTGGGCGCGGGAGGGGTAACCGGGGAGCTGTTTTTT. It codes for CASSYPLGAGGVTGELFF.

The CDR3 loop reads CASSQDPGSQGYTF. The CDR3 DNA reads as TGTGCCAGCAGCCAAGATCCCGGGTCACAAGGCTACACCTTC. V and J are TRBV3-1 (or the pseudogene TRBV3-2) and TRBJ1-2, with D unresolved. Germline CDR1 LGHDT, CDR2 YNNKEL (reference sequence). The length of the CDR3 is 14 residues. The germline V and J ends were trimmed by 0 bases and 8 bases, with 13 bases remaining between them.

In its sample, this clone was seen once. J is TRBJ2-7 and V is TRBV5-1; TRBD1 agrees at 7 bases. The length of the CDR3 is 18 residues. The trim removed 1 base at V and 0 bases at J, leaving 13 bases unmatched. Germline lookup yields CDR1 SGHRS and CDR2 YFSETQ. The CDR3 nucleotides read TGCGCCAGCAGCTTGAGGGCCGGGACAGTAATGAGCTCCTACGAGCAGTACTTC. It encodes CASSLRAGTVMSSYEQYF.

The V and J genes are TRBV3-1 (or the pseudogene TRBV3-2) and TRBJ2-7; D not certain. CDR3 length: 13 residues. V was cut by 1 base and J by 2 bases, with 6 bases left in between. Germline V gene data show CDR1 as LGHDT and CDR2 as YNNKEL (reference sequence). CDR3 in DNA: TGTGCCAGCAGCCAAGGTAGTGCCTACGAGCAGTACTTC. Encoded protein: CASSQGSAYEQYF.

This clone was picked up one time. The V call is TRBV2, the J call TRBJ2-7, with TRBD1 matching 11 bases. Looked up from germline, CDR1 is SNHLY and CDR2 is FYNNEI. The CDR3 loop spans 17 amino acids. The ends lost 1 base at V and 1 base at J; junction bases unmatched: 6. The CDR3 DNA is TGTGCCAGCAGTGAAGGCTGGGGACAGGGGGAATCCTACGAGCAGTACTTC. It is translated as CASSEGWGQGESYEQYF.

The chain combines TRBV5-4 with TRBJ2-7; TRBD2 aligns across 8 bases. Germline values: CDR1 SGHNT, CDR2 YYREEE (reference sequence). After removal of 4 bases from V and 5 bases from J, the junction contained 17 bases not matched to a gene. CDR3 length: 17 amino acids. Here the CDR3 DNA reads TGTGCCAGCAGCCCAACTAGCGGACTTATCCAAGCCCACGAGCAGTACTTC. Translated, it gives CASSPTSGLIQAHEQYF.

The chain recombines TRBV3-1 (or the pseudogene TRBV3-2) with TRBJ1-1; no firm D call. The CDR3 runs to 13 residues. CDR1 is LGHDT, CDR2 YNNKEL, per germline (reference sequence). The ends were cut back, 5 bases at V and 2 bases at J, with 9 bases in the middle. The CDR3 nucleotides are TGTGCCAGCAGCTCACAGAGAAACACTGAAGCTTTCTTT. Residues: CASSSQRNTEAFF.

For the CDR3, the DNA is TGTGCCAGCAGCGGTAGTTGGGGGGCCGGGGAGCTGTTTTTT. Protein product: CASSGSWGAGELFF. V is TRBV9 and J is TRBJ2-2; D possibly corresponds to TRBD2 (6 bases). Germline CDR1 is SGDLS and CDR2 is YYNGEE. This CDR3 comprises 14 residues. V shed 3 bases and J shed 6 bases, with 12 bases lying between them.

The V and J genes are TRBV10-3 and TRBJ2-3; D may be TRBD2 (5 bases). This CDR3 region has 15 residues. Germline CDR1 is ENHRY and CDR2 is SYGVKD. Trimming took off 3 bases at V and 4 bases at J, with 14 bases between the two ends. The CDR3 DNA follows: TGTGCCATCAGTGAAGAGGGAATGAGAGCAGATACGCAGTATTTT. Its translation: CAISEEGMRADTQYF.

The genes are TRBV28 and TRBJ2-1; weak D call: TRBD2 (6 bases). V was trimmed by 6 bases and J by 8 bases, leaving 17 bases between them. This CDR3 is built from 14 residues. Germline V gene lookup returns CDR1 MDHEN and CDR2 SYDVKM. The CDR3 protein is CASRGGLATHEQFF. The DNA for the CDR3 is TGTGCCAGCAGAGGCGGGCTAGCGACCCATGAGCAGTTCTTC.

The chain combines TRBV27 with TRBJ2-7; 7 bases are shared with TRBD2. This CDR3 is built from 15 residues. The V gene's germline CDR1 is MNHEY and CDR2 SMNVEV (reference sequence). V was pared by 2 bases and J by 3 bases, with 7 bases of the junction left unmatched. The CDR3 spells CASSLQAGLDYEQYF. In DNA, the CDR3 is TGTGCCAGCAGTTTACAAGCGGGGTTGGACTACGAGCAGTACTTC.

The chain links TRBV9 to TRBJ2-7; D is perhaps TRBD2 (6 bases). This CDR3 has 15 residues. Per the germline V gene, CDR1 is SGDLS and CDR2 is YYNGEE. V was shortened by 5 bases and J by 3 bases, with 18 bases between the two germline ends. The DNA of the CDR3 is TGTGCCAGCAGTGCGGGGAGAGGAGAATACTACGAGCAGTACTTC. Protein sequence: CASSAGRGEYYEQYF.